These 12 T cell receptor beta chains share one sample of origin, sequenced in a study of tissue T cells after allogeneic stem cell transplantation. Stated time point: mouse harvest day 7 after allogeneic transplant. Each mouse received 10^7 T-cell-depleted marrow cells plus 10^6 splenic CD5+ T cells by tail vein. The protocol was immunoSEQ multiplex PCR, while the TCRdb copy is restricted to in-frame clones and leaves out a portion. The sample records approximately 11,000 clones, approximately 38% being singletons. Specimen: skin. The origin of the receptors is a female BALB/c mouse given C57BL/6 T cells with graft-versus-host disease after an allogeneic hematopoietic cell transplant.

A word on this clone: These gene names are mouse names. The CDR3 DNA, read in part, is TGTGCCAGCAGTCGGACAGGGAAAGGGAATTCGCCCCTCTAC. Its translation is CASSRTGKGNSPLY. The whole CDR3 is CASSRTGKGNSPLYF. The chain has TRBV26 and TRBJ1-6; 8 nucleotides agree with TRBD1. The CDR3 is cut off 1 residue early in the read; its end comes from the germline J gene. TRBJ1-6 is an ORF for which the function is uncertain. The CDR3 contains 15 residues. V dropped 4 bases and J dropped 7; count of bases not matched to a gene: 6. Germline loops: CDR1 KGHPV, CDR2 FQNQEV (reference sequence).

A note on this clone: Mouse germline and gene names are used. The read terminates 1 residue ahead of where the CDR3 ends, so the germline J gene completes it. The rearrangement links TRBV26 to TRBJ1-2; possible D gene TRBD1, 6 bases. Looked up from germline, CDR1 is KGHPV and CDR2 is FQNQEV (reference sequence). V lost 6 bases to trimming and J lost 3 bases, with 11 bases between them. This CDR3 contains 13 residues. The DNA read from the CDR3 is TGTGCCAGCAGATACAGGGTAGACTCCGACTACACC. It codes for CASRYRVDSDYT. The full CDR3 sequence reads CASRYRVDSDYTF.

Judged by abundance, this clone is medium-sized. All gene names here are mouse names. The sequence runs out 1 residue before the end of the CDR3; the remainder is reconstructed from the germline J gene. The chain is built from TRBV26 and TRBJ2-1, with TRBD1 as a possible D gene (5 bases). The CDR3 sequence is 14 residues long. Per the germline V gene, CDR1 is KGHPV and CDR2 is FQNQEV (reference sequence). V was trimmed by 2 bases and J by 5 bases, leaving 10 bases between them. CDR3 bases read: TGTGCCAGCAGTCTGGACAGACTTCATGCTGAGCAGTTC. As protein: CASSLDRLHAEQF. The CDR3 in its entirety is CASSLDRLHAEQFF.

This clone came up a few times. Gene names are the mouse ones. Sequencing ends 1 residue short of the CDR3 end; the germline J gene provides the rest. The J gene is TRBJ1-4, the V gene TRBV3; D is unclear. The germline CDR1 and CDR2 sequences are SNHLY and FYNGKV (reference sequence). This CDR3 has 12 amino acids. V was pared by 2 bases and J by 5 bases, with 3 bases between. The covered CDR3 bases are TGTGCCAGCAGCTTAAGAAACGAAAGATTATTT. Protein product: CASSLRNERLF. From start to end, the CDR3 is CASSLRNERLFF.

Concerning this clone: Germline and genes: mouse. CDR3 loop: CASSLSDSYNSPLYF. The CDR3 bases that were read are TGTGCCAGCAGTCTGTCGGACAGCTATAATTCGCCCCTCTAC. The J gene is TRBJ1-6, the V gene TRBV26; D is possibly TRBD1 (6 bases). The CDR3 extends 1 residue past the end of the read, so its final part is completed from the germline J gene. TRBJ1-6 is identified as an open reading frame with a role that is uncertain. Trimming shortened V by 0 bases and J by 3 bases, and 6 bases separated the two germline ends. CDR3 length equals 15 residues. CDR1 and CDR2 from the germline V gene are KGHPV and FQNQEV (reference sequence).

As regards this clone: The listed genes are named as in mouse. The CDR3 here is CASSQGQYQDTQYF. CDR3 DNA (partial): TGTGCCAGCAGCCAAGGACAATACCAAGACACCCAGTAC. The chain joins TRBV5 to TRBJ2-5; D not certain. The CDR3 extends 1 residue past the end of the read, so its final part is completed from the germline J gene. This CDR3 spans 14 amino acids. Germline V gene data show CDR1 as LGHNA and CDR2 as YNLKQL (reference sequence). The V end was cut by 1 base, the J end by 1 base, with 6 bases between.

For this clone: All gene names here are mouse names. The read terminates 1 residue ahead of where the CDR3 ends, so the germline J gene completes it. V is TRBV2 and J is TRBJ2-2, with D hard to call. V lost 0 bases and J 5 bases, leaving 4 bases between the germline ends. From germline, CDR1 is LGHNA and CDR2 YSYQKL. The CDR3 loop spans 13 amino acids. The CDR3 DNA, read in part, is TGTGCCAGCAGCCAAGATCGTACCGGGCAGCTCTAC. Translating it yields CASSQDRTGQLY. The whole CDR3 reads CASSQDRTGQLYF.

Worth noting for this clone: Genes and germline come from the mouse. The sequence runs out 1 residue before the end of the CDR3; the remainder is reconstructed from the germline J gene. The chain links TRBV26 to TRBJ1-2, with D tentatively TRBD1 (5 bases). V lost 5 bases and J 3 bases, leaving 10 bases between the germline ends. This CDR3 is built from 13 residues. Germline V gene lookup returns CDR1 KGHPV and CDR2 FQNQEV (reference sequence). The covered CDR3 bases are TGTGCCAGCAGTTCACAGGACTACTCCGACTACACC. Protein sequence: CASSSQDYSDYT. The whole CDR3 protein reads CASSSQDYSDYTF.

As for this clone: The genes and germline here are from mouse. The CDR3 end falls 1 residue outside the read, so it is completed with the germline J gene. This rearrangement joins TRBV2 to TRBJ1-2; TRBD1 matches at 10 bases. Germline V gives CDR1 LGHNA, CDR2 YSYQKL. The CDR3 loop spans 14 amino acids. The junction had 4 bases not matched to a gene; V was cut back by 8 bases and J by 1 base. The CDR3 protein is CASGGDRGNSDYTF. CDR3 DNA, as far as it was read: TGTGCCAGCGGGGGGGACAGGGGAAACTCCGACTACACC.

There are a few counts of this clone. Gene labels here are mouse ones. CDR3 DNA (partial): TGTGCCTGGCAGGTTTCCTATAATTCGCCCCTCTAC. Translation gives CAWQVSYNSPLY. The CDR3 reads in full as CAWQVSYNSPLYF. This chain connects TRBV31 to TRBJ1-6; D remains unclear. The read terminates 1 residue before the CDR3 end, so the remaining end is supplied by the germline J gene. TRBJ1-6 belongs to the ORF category, with a function that is uncertain. The CDR3 spans 13 residues. Trimming took 5 bases from V and 0 from J, leaving 5 bases between them. Germline V lookup: CDR1 GKSSPN, CDR2 SITVG.

In regard to this clone: Gene names denote mouse genes. The observed sequence ends 1 residue before the CDR3 terminus, with the missing tail filled in from the germline J gene. The V call is TRBV1, the J call TRBJ2-3, with 11 bases identical to TRBD2. V gave up 3 bases and J gave up 0 bases; unmatched junction bases: 2. Germline-derived CDR1 and CDR2 are NSQYPW and LRSPGD (reference sequence). The CDR3 spans 16 residues. Partial CDR3 DNA: TGCACCTGCAGTGCCGGGACTGGGGGTAGTGCAGAAACGCTGTAT. It encodes CTCSAGTGGSAETLY. The entire CDR3 protein reads CTCSAGTGGSAETLYF. Variable domain in full (rest from reference TRBV1 and TRBJ2-3): VTLLEQNPRWRLVPRGQAVNLRCILKNSQYPWMSWYQQDLQKQLQWLFTLRSPGDKEVKSLPGADYLATRVTDTELRLQVANMSQGRTLYCTCSAGTGGSAETLYFGSGTRLTVL.

Of note for this clone: Genes and germline are mouse. From the germline J gene comes the end of the CDR3, since the read stops 1 residue before it. The V call is TRBV23, the J call TRBJ2-4; the table's TRBD1 call for D was not verified on the DNA. This CDR3 spans 12 amino acids. CDR1 KGHTA and CDR2 FQNQQP come from the germline V gene. CDR3: CSSSQTENTLYF. CDR3 DNA, as far as it was read: TGCTCCAGCAGTCAAACAGAAAACACCTTGTAC.